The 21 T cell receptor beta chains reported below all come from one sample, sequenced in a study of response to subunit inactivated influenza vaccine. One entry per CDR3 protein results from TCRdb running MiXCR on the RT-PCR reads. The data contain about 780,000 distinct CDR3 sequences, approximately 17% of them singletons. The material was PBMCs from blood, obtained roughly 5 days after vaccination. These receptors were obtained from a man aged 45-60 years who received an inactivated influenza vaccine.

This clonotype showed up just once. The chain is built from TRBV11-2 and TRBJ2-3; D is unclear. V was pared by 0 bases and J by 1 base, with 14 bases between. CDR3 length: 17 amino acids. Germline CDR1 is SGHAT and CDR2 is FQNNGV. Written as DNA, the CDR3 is TGTGCCAGCAGCTTAGATTCCCAGGCGTCTGGCACAGATACGCAGTATTTT. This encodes CASSLDSQASGTDTQYF. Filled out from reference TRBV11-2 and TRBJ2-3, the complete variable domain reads EAGVAQSPRYKIIEKRQSVAFWCNPISGHATLYWYQQILGQGPKLLIQFQNNGVVDDSQLPKDRFSAERLKGVDSTLKIQPAKLEDSAVYLCASSLDSQASGTDTQYFGPGTRLTVL.

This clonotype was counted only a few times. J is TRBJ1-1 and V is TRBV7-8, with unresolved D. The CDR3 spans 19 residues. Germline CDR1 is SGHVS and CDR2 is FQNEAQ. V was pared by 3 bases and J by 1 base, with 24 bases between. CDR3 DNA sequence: TGTGCCAGCAGCTTGATGAAGCGGACTGTAGCAGGCCCGAACACTGAAGCTTTCTTT. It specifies CASSLMKRTVAGPNTEAFF.

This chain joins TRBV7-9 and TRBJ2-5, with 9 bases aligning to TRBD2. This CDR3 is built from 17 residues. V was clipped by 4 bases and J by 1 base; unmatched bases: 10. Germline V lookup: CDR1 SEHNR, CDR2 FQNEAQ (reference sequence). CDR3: CASSSPSGGGVQETQYF. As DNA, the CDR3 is TGTGCCAGCAGCTCTCCATCGGGCGGGGGGGTCCAAGAGACCCAGTACTTC.

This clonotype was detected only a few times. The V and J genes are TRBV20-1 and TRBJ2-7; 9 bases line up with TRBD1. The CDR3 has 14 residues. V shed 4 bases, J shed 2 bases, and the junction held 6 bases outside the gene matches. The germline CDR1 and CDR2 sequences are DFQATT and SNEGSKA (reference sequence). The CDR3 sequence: CSAKQGQGPYEQYF. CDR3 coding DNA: TGCAGTGCTAAGCAGGGACAGGGTCCCTACGAGCAGTACTTC.

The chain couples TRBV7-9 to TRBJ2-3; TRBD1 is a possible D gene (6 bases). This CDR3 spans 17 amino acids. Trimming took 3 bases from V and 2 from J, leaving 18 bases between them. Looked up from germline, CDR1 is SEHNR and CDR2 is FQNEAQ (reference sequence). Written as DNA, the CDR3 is TGTGCCAGCAGCTTCATACTCAGGGGTCGAAACACAGATACGCAGTATTTT. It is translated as CASSFILRGRNTDTQYF.

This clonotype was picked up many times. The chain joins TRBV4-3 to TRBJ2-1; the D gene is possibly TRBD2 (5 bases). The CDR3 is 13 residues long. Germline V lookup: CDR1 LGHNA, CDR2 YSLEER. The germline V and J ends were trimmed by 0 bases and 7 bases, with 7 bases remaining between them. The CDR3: CASSQDPGNEQFF. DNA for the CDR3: TGCGCCAGCAGCCAAGATCCGGGGAATGAGCAGTTCTTC.

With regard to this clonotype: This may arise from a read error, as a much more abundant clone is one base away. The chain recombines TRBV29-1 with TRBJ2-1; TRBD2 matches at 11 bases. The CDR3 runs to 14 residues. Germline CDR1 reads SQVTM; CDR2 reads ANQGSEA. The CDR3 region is CSVVGTSGHNEQLF. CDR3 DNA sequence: TGCAGCGTTGTGGGGACTAGCGGTCACAATGAGCAGCTCTTC.

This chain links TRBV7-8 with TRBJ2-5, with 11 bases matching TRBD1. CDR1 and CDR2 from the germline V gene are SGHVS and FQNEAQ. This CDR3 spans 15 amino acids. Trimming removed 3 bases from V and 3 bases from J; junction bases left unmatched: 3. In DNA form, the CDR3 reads TGTGCCAGCAGCTTGCCGGGACAGGGGGAAGAGACCCAGTACTTC. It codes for CASSLPGQGEETQYF. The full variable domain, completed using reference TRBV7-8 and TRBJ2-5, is GAGVSQSPRYKVAKRGQDVALRCDPISGHVSLFWYQQALGQGPEFLTYFQNEAQLDKSGLPSDRFFAERPEGSVSTLKIQRTQQEDSAVYLCASSLPGQGEETQYFGPGTRLLVL.

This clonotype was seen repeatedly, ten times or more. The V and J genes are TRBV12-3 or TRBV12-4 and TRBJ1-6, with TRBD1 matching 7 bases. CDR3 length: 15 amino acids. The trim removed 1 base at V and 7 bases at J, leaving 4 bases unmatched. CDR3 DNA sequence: TGTGCCAGCAGTTTAGGGGGGACAGTGAATTCACCCCTCCACTTT. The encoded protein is CASSLGGTVNSPLHF.

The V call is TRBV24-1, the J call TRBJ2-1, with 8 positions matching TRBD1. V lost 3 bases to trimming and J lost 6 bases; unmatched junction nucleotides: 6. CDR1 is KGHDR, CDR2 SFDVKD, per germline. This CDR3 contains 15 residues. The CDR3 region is CATSDLTGEVNEQFF. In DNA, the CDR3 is TGTGCCACCAGTGATCTGACAGGGGAGGTCAATGAGCAGTTCTTC.

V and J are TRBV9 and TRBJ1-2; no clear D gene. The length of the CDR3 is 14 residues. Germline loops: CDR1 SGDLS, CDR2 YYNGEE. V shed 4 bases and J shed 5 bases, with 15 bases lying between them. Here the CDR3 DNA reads TGTGCCAGCAGCTTGAGTTCACGGCGATATGGCTACACCTTC. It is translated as CASSLSSRRYGYTF. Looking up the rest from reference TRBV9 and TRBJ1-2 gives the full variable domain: DSGVTQTPKHLITATGQRVTLRCSPRSGDLSVYWYQQSLDQGLQFLIQYYNGEERAKGNILERFSAQQFPDLHSELNLSSLELGDSALYFCASSLSSRRYGYTFGSGTRLTVV.

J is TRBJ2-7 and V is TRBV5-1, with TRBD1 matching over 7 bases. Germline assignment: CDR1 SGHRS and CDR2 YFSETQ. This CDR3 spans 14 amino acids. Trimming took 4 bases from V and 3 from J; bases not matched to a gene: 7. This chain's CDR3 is CASSHGTEFYEQYF. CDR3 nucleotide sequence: TGCGCCAGCAGCCACGGGACAGAGTTCTACGAGCAGTACTTC.

CDR3 protein: CASSDAGNTLDEQYF. DNA for the CDR3: TGTGCCAGCAGCGATGCCGGGAATACCCTTGACGAGCAGTACTTC. This chain links TRBV7-9 with TRBJ2-7, with D possibly matching TRBD2 (5 bases). Deletions cut 5 bases from V and 5 bases from J, with 19 bases between. CDR1 and CDR2 (germline): SEHNR, FQNEAQ (reference sequence). This CDR3 has 15 residues.

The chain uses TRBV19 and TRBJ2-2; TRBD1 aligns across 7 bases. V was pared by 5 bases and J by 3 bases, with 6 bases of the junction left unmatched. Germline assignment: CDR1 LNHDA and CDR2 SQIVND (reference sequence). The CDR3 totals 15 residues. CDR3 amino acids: CASSGTVLYTGELFF. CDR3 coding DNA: TGTGCCAGTAGTGGGACAGTATTATACACCGGGGAGCTGTTTTTT. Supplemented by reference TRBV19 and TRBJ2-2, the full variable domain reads DGGITQSPKYLFRKEGQNVTLSCEQNLNHDAMYWYRQDPGQGLRLIYYSQIVNDFQKGDIAEGYSVSREKKESFPLTVTSAQKNPTAFYLCASSGTVLYTGELFFGEGSRLTVL.

CDR3 in amino acids: CASSQDTGQGTDTQYF. CDR3 sequence (DNA): TGCGCCAGCAGCCAAGATACGGGACAGGGTACAGATACGCAGTATTTT. The chain uses TRBV4-1 and TRBJ2-3, with 9 bases fitting TRBD1. Germline CDR1 is MGHRA and CDR2 is YSYEKL. The V gene end was trimmed by 0 bases and the J gene end by 3 bases; junction bases not matched to a gene: 4. The CDR3 has 16 amino acids.

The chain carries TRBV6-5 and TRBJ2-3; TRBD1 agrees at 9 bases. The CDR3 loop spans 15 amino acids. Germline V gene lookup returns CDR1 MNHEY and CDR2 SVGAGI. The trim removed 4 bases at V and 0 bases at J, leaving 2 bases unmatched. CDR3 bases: TGTGCCAGCAGTTGGGGGACAGGGAGCACAGATACGCAGTATTTT. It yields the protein CASSWGTGSTDTQYF.

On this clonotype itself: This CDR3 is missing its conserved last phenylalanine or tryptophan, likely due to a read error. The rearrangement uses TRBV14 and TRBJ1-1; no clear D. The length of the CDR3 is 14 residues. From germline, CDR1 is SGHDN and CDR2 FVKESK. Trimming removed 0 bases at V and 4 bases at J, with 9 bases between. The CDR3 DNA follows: TGTGCCAGCAGCCAAGAGGGCTGGACCACTGAAGCTTTCTAT. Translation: CASSQEGWTTEAFY.

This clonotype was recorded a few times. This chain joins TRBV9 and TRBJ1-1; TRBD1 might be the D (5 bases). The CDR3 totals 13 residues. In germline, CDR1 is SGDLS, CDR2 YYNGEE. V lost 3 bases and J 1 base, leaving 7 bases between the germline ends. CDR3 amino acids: CASSADRNTEAFF. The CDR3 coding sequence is TGTGCCAGCAGCGCCGACAGGAACACTGAAGCTTTCTTT.

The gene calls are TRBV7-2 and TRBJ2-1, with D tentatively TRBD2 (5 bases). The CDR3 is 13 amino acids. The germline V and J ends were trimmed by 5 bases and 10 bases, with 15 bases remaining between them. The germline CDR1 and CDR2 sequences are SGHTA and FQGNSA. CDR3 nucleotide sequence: TGTGCCAGCAGCCCTCCGTTCACGGGGGAGCAGTTCTTC. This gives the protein CASSPPFTGEQFF. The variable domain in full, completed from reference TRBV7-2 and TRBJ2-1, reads GAGVSQSPSNKVTEKGKDVELRCDPISGHTALYWYRQSLGQGLEFLIYFQGNSAPDKSGLPSDRFSAERTGGSVSTLTIQRTQQEDSAVYLCASSPPFTGEQFFGPGTRLTVL.

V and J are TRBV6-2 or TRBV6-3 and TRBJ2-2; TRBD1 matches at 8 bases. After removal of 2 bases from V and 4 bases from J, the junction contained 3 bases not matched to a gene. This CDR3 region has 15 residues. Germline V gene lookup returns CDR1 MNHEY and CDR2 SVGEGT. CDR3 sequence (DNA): TGTGCCAGCAGTTACCGGACAGGGACCACCGGGGAGCTGTTTTTT. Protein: CASSYRTGTTGELFF.

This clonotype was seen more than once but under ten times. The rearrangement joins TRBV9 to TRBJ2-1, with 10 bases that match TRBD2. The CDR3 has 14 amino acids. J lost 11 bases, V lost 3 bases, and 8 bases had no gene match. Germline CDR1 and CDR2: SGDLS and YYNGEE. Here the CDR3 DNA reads TGTGCCAGCAGCGGAGGGGCTAGCGGGAGTAAGCAGTTCTTC. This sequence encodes CASSGGASGSKQFF.